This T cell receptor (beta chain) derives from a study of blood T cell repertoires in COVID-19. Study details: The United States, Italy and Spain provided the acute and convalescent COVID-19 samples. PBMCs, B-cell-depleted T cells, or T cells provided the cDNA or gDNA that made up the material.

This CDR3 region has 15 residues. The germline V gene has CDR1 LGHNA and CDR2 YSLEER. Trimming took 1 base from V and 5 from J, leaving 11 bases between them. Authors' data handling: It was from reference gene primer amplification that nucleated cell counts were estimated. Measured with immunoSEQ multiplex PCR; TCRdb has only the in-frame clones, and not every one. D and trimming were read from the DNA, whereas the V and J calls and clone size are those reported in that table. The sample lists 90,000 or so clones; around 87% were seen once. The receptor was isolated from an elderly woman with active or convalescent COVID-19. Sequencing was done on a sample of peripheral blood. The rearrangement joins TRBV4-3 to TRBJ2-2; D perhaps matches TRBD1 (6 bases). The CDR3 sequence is CASSQGQEKTGELFF. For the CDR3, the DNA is TGCGCCAGCAGCCAAGGACAGGAGAAAACCGGGGAGCTGTTTTTT.